This T cell receptor (beta chain) was sequenced for a study of cytomegalovirus exposure and HLA in healthy donors. Study findings and constraints: There were some public TCRs occurring in many donors, but most TCR sequences were rare.

A multiplex PCR was run with 60 Vbeta primers and 13 Jbeta primers. The data were produced by immunoSEQ multiplex PCR, yet TCRdb's version contains in-frame clones alone and is incomplete. Of 180,000 or so clones detected, roughly 73% appear once; the ten largest clones hold about 7.7%. About this clone: Its specificity is not known.

The sample taken for sequencing was PBMCs. The TCR was taken from a middle-aged woman in good health and CMV-seropositive.

CDR3 sequence (DNA): TGTGCCAGCAGCCGGACAGGGGGCAATCAGCCCCAGCATTTT. It specifies CASSRTGGNQPQHF. The chain combines TRBV27 with TRBJ1-5; TRBD1 agrees at 9 bases. The CDR3 covers 14 residues. Trimming took 6 bases from V and 2 from J; bases not matched to a gene: 2. Germline lookup yields CDR1 MNHEY and CDR2 SMNVEV (reference sequence).